This T cell receptor (beta chain) is drawn from a study of blood T cell repertoires in COVID-19 (dated by TCRdb to 2018 to 2021). Regarding the study in general: Samples covering the acute and convalescent phases of COVID-19 were provided by collaborators in the United States, Italy and Spain. The material from the prospective study consisted of cDNA or gDNA derived from T cells, B-cell-depleted T cells, or PBMCs. Samples were obtained from the ongoing ImmuneRACE study (first 160 participants) and from 1,254 subjects provided by 6 global collaborators. The repertoires were made available in a free public database intended to serve as a resource for research on the immune response to SARS-CoV-2. Sample metadata almost always included a de-identified subject ID, COVID-19 status, age in years and sex. The dataset comprised deeply sampled blood TCRbeta repertoires from subjects exposed to, actively infected with, or recovered from COVID-19. HLA class I and class II types, where available, came from metadata supplied by the sample provider rather than from assay-based typing.

The immunoSEQ Assay, a bias-controlled multiplex PCR, was used to amplify TCRbeta CDR3 regions from genomic DNA. From the authors' description of their analysis: Nucleated cell counts per sample were estimated from amplification of reference gene primers within the assay. To quantify the absolute abundance of each unique TCRbeta CDR3 rearrangement, sequence reads were collapsed and filtered. Productive Simpson clonality was computed per sample as the square root of Simpson's diversity index over productive rearrangements. Held by TCRdb, this immuneACCESS table contains in-frame sequences only and omits some clones. Under half of the omission traces to an unresolved V gene where checked; the cause of the rest is unknown. The V and J calls and clone size are taken from that table; D and trimming were inferred from the DNA. The sample records 61,000 or so clones, more than 65% of which are singletons. The leading ten clones occupy around 5.1% of the sample.

Counted from cysteine to phenylalanine, this CDR3 has 14 amino acids. Only the CDR3 part of the read is kept: 42 bases, read in frame from the first base. The V end loses 2 bases and the J end loses 0 bases, and a stretch of 6 bases separates them. Looking up the germline V gene (reference sequence) yields CDR1 LGHDT and CDR2 YNNKEL. Whole blood was collected in K2EDTA tubes by collaborating institutions according to the institutions' own protocols. Collaborator samples were shipped for TCRbeta analysis as frozen whole blood, isolated PBMCs, or DNA extracted from either sample type. On the study overall, not on this receptor specifically: Clinical and demographic metadata were provided uncurated, with the amount varying by source and participant.

Concerning this clone itself: This receptor's antigen is unknown. No base-level quality is on record; no much larger clone is a single base apart.

What was sequenced was peripheral blood. This clonotype was sampled from a woman in her 70s with acute or convalescent COVID-19. This chain is built from TRBV3-1 (or the pseudogene TRBV3-2) and TRBJ2-3, with the D gene not confidently named. This receptor has the CDR3 CASSQLESTDTQYF. The nucleotides read TGTGCCAGCAGCCAACTAGAGAGCACAGATACGCAGTATTTT.